Below are 6 T cell receptor beta chains sequenced from a single sample in a study of blood T cell repertoires in COVID-19 (dated by TCRdb to 2018 to 2021). To prepare the library, the immunoSEQ multiplex PCR assay was applied. In its TCRdb copy, this immuneACCESS table keeps in-frame sequences only and misses some clones. Where compared with another copy, unresolved V genes explain less than half of these, and the others have no known cause. The sample includes nearly 350,000 clones, with around nine tenths observed a single time. The ten largest clonotypes hold 5.5% to 7.5% of the sample. The source material was peripheral blood. The source is a woman between 65 and 79 years old with COVID-19, enrolled during active disease.

This clone was detected only once. This chain joins TRBV5-4 and TRBJ1-6, with D tentatively TRBD1 (6 bases). Germline lookup yields CDR1 SGHNT and CDR2 YYREEE (reference sequence). The ends were cut back, 4 bases at V and 0 bases at J, with 14 bases in the middle. This CDR3 spans 17 amino acids. The CDR3 here is CASSVGQISSYNSPLHF. CDR3 coding DNA: TGTGCCAGCAGCGTCGGACAGATTAGCTCCTATAATTCACCCCTCCACTTT. Drawing the rest from reference TRBV5-4 and TRBJ1-6, the complete variable domain is ETGVTQSPTHLIKTRGQQVTLRCSSQSGHNTVSWYQQALGQGPQFIFQYYREEENGRGNFPPRFSGLQFPNYSSELNVNALELDDSALYLCASSVGQISSYNSPLHFGNGTRLTVT.

The rearrangement links TRBV5-1 to TRBJ2-2, with D possibly being TRBD1 (6 bases). V dropped 2 bases and J dropped 5 bases, with 13 bases sitting between them. Germline CDR1 is SGHRS and CDR2 is YFSETQ. The CDR3 is 15 residues long. The CDR3 loop reads CASSFMTGGTGELFF. CDR3 nucleotides: TGCGCCAGCAGCTTCATGACAGGAGGAACCGGGGAGCTGTTTTTT.

This chain joins TRBV20-1 and TRBJ1-1; D is unresolved. CDR1 is DFQATT, CDR2 SNEGSKA, per germline (reference sequence). The CDR3 has 11 amino acids. The V and J ends lost 0 bases and 5 bases respectively, with 4 bases between them. DNA for the CDR3: TGCAGTGCTAGAGATCCGACTGAAGCTTTCTTT. It translates to CSARDPTEAFF.

This sequence joins TRBV7-2 and TRBJ1-2, with TRBD1 matching over 12 bases. Trimming at V came to 3 bases and at J to 6 bases, leaving 5 bases not matched to a gene. The CDR3 has 15 residues. CDR1 is SGHTA and CDR2 is FQGNSA in the germline V gene. CDR3 sequence reads: CASSFGTGGDNGYTF. The CDR3 nucleotides read TGTGCCAGCAGCTTCGGGACAGGGGGCGACAATGGCTACACCTTC.

The chain carries TRBV24-1 and TRBJ1-2, with TRBD1 matching over 9 bases. CDR1 KGHDR and CDR2 SFDVKD come from the germline V gene. Trimming at V came to 2 bases and at J to 4 bases, leaving 7 bases not matched to a gene. The CDR3 consists of 16 residues. The chain's CDR3 is CATSDSPGQGSYGYTF. DNA of the CDR3: TGTGCCACCAGTGATTCTCCGGGACAGGGATCCTATGGCTACACCTTC.

The genes are TRBV27 and TRBJ2-7, with TRBD1 as a possible D gene (6 bases). Germline lookup yields CDR1 MNHEY and CDR2 SMNVEV (reference sequence). V lost 5 bases and J lost 2, with 13 bases in between. CDR3 length equals 14 residues. CDR3 region: CASSTRWDTYEQYF. DNA for the CDR3: TGTGCCAGCAGTACCCGCTGGGACACCTACGAGCAGTACTTC.